This T cell receptor beta chain comes out of a study of blood T cell repertoires in COVID-19. Germline V gene sequence: CDR1 LGHNA, CDR2 YSLEER. CDR3 size: 16 residues. The ends were cut back, 3 bases at V and 5 bases at J, with 16 bases in the middle. Clones were read by immunoSEQ multiplex PCR, and TCRdb kept only the in-frame ones, dropping some. This sample has 390,000 or so clones, with approximately 88% found just once. This chain links TRBV4-3 with TRBJ2-2, with D possibly being TRBD2 (7 bases). The sequence was collected from a woman aged 30 to 39 with COVID-19, enrolled during active disease. The sequenced sample consisted of peripheral blood. The CDR3, as DNA: TGCGCCAGCAGCCAGCCGCGGGGGCGGGGGACCGGGGAGCTGTTTTTT. This sequence encodes CASSQPRGRGTGELFF.